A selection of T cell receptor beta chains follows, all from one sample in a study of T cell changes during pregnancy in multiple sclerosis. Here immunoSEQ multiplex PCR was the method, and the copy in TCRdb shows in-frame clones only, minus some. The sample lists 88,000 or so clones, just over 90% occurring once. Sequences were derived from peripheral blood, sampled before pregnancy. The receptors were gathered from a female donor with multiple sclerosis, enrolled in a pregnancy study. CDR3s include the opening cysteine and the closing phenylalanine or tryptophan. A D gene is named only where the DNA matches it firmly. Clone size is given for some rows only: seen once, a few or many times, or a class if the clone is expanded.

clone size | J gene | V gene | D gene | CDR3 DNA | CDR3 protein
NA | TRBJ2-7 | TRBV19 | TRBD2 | TGTGCCAGTAGGGTCGGTGGGAGGGGAACCTACGAGCAGTACTTC | CASRVGGRGTYEQYF
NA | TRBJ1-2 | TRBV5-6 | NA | TGTGCCAGCAGCTCCTCAGGGGCCGAACTCTATGGCTACACCTTC | CASSSSGAELYGYTF
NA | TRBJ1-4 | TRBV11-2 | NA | TGTGCCAGCAGCATAAGAATAGAGGGATTTAGTGAAAAACTGTTTTTT | CASSIRIEGFSEKLFF
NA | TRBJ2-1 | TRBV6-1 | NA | TGTGCCAGCACCCTAGACTGGAGCTCCTACAATGAGCAGTTCTTC | CASTLDWSSYNEQFF
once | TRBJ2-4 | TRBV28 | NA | TGTGCCAGCAGTTCCGGAGGCGGACTCGGATTAATCTTC | CASSSGGGLGLIF
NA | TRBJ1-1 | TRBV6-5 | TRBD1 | TGTGCCAGCAGCCCCGACAGGGGCCGAGAGACTGAAGCTTTCTTT | CASSPDRGRETEAFF
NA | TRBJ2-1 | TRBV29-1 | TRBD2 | TGCAGCGCCAATAGCGGGAGCAATGAGCAGTTCTTC | CSANSGSNEQFF
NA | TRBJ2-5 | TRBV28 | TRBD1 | TGTGCCAGCAGTTCATGGACAGGGGTGGTAGAGACCCAGTACTTC | CASSSWTGVVETQYF
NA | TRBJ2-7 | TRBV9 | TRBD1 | TGTGCCAGCAGCGTAGCGGGGACAGGGGGCGGCGAGCAGTACTTC | CASSVAGTGGGEQYF
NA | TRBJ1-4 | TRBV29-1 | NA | TGCAGCGTTCGACCCAGGGCTGTTAATGAAAAACTGTTTTTT | CSVRPRAVNEKLFF
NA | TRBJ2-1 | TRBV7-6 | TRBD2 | TGTGCCAGCAGCCTTAGCGGGAGTTCCTACAATGAGCAGTTCTTC | CASSLSGSSYNEQFF
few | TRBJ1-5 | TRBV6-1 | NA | TGTGCCAGCAGTGAACAAGGGACTGGCAATCAGCCCCAGCATTTT | CASSEQGTGNQPQHF
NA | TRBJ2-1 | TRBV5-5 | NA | TGTGCCAGCAGCCCCCAGGTGTGGTACCCCTACAATGAGCAGTTCTTC | CASSPQVWYPYNEQFF
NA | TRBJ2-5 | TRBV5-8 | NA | TGTGCCAGCAGCTTGTGGGGGGACAGAGAGACCCAGTACTTC | CASSLWGDRETQYF
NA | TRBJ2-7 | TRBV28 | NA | TGTGCCAGCAGTTTGGGCCGGGAGCAGTACTTC | CASSLGREQYF
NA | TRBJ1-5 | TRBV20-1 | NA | TGCAGTGCAACTAACAATCAGCCCCAGCATTTT | CSATNNQPQHF
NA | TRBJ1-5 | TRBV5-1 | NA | TGCGCCAGCAGCCCTACAGGGAATCAGCCCCAGCATTTT | CASSPTGNQPQHF
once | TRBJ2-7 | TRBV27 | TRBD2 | TGTGCCAGCAGTTCCCCCGGGACTAGCGGGATGTACGAGCAGTACTTC | CASSSPGTSGMYEQYF
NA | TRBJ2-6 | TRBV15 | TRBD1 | TGTGCCACCAGCAGAGCTACAGGGGTTGGGGCCAACGTCCTGACTTTC | CATSRATGVGANVLTF
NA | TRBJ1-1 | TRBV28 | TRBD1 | TGTGCCAGCAGGTCGACAGGGGTCACTGAAGCTTTCTTT | CASRSTGVTEAFF
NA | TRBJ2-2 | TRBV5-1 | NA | TGCGCCAGCAGCTTGGGCCAGATCAACACCGGGGAGCTGTTTTTT | CASSLGQINTGELFF
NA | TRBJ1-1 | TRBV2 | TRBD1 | TGTGCCAGCAGTGATTTGCAGGCAGGGGGTCGGGAGACTGAAGCTTTCTTT | CASSDLQAGGRETEAFF
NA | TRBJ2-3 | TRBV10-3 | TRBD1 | TGTGCCATCAGCTCGGGACAGGGCTGGGTCACAGATACGCAGTATTTT | CAISSGQGWVTDTQYF
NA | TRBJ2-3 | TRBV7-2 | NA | TGTGCCAGCAGCTTAGCGGGTAGCCCCACAGATACGCAGTATTTT | CASSLAGSPTDTQYF
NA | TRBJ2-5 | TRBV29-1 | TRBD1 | TGCAGCGCCAAACAGGGGGCTAGTCAAGAGACCCAGTACTTC | CSAKQGASQETQYF
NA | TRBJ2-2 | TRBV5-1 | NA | TGCGCCAGCAGCCCAGAAGACACCGGGGAGCTGTTTTTT | CASSPEDTGELFF
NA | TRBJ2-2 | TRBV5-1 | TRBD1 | TGCGCCAGCAGCCTCCCCCGACAGGGAAGCGGGGAGCTGTTTTTT | CASSLPRQGSGELFF
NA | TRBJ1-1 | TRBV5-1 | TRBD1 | TGCGCCAGCAGCTTCCCAGACAGGGGCACGAACACTGAAGCTTTCTTT | CASSFPDRGTNTEAFF